This section outlines one T cell receptor beta chain sequence together with its context. This clone was detected only once. Its specific antigen is unknown. Qualities for individual bases were not recorded, and no much larger clone is one base off. The record originates from a study of cytomegalovirus exposure and HLA in healthy donors (dated by TCRdb to 2017 to 2019). Broadly, across the study: According to an earlier analysis of 587 of the donors, roughly 180 million T cells yielded over 90 million unique TCR beta sequences and about 300 Gb of sequence data. To predict cytomegalovirus infection status, the study brought together high-throughput TCR immunosequencing, statistical association of individual TCRs with disease status, and machine learning. Of the 300 to 500 genotyped donors, 75% to 85% were placed in the genetic ancestry cluster associated with self-reported Caucasian donors. All discovery cohort repertoires had been generated using a single sequencing platform. Genome-wide SNP genotypes for about 65% of the roughly 670 donors were used in a later genetic analysis, which treated that subset as a discovery cohort. To study patterns of TCR occurrence, a later analysis re-analyzed previously published TCR beta repertoires from 500 to 850 donors and added high-resolution HLA genotyping. An earlier analysis of some 500 of the donors applied high-throughput TCR beta sequencing to assess whether each TCR beta V gene segment acted as functional or pseudogenic. Among 300 to 500 genotyped donors of the cohort, an average of around 250,000 unique TCR beta nucleotide sequences was sequenced per donor, of which approximately 19% were non-productive. Using immunosequencing, the study profiled T cell repertoires from 666 subjects and related those repertoires to cytomegalovirus serostatus. The study was designed to test whether signatures of past pathogen exposure could be identified by cataloging public T cell receptors. The later analysis used no new phenotypic data to find candidate immune exposures, relying instead on TCR beta sequences and their occurrence across donors. The number of typed donors differed by locus: about 620-640 for A, B, C, DRB1 and DQB1; approximately 540 for DQA1; 606 for DPA1; and roughly 450 for DPB1. In addition to the first cohort of several hundred subjects, a separate validation cohort of approximately 110 different subjects was used. Approximately 310 gigabases of sequencing data and around 88 million unique TCR sequences made up an early release that covered nearly 650 HLA-typed donors. Donor age, sex, ethnicity and CMV serostatus were collected together with the repertoire data. Several DR-DQ haplotypes were handled as single units for association and clustering, since linkage in the cohort was strong. Class I and class II HLA loci were covered by the typing at four-digit resolution. The study at large found these results: In a later analysis, the rate of TCR association differed among HLA loci, with DRB1 alleles having the most associated TCRs and HLA-C alleles having the fewest. In vitro tests confirmed that three of the cytomegalovirus-associated TCR beta chains recognize cytomegalovirus antigens. In a later analysis, several top co-occurrence clusters were reported to appear linked to parvovirus B19, influenza, CMV and Epstein-Barr virus. The authors suggested that the approach could potentially be extended to other disease states and immunological phenotypes. Because counts were too low, fewer than 20 rarely observed V segments, including chromosome 9 orphons, were excluded from the earlier analysis of fewer than 650 of the donors. Presence/absence analyses assumed roughly uniform sequencing depth across donors, an assumption that may not hold. A later analysis found that most CMV-associated TCR beta chains appeared HLA-restricted, with HLA associations seemingly driven largely by CMV exposure. The classifier was reported to diagnose cytomegalovirus status with high specificity and sensitivity in both the original and validation cohorts. A further reported finding was that TCR beta sequences accurately predicted the HLA-A and HLA-B alleles for most subjects in the first cohort. The study gave a list of 150 to 200 TCR beta chains associated with cytomegalovirus. Correlated functional status among segregating V segments might be attributable to linkage disequilibrium, but an unknown experimental factor could not be ruled out. V-gene and J-gene trimming of TCR beta chains was associated with a missense DCLRE1C variant in a later genetic analysis, and the association was replicated in an independent cohort. CMV serostatus was the only immune exposure information available for the cohort. While some public TCRs were present in many individuals, most TCR sequences turned up only very rarely across donors. A cluster of highly shared sequence variants was judged likely to represent a technical artifact of the sequencing pipeline. Some IMGT-functional V segments, including TRBV6-2 and TRBV6-3, could not be distinguished by the 87-base-pair reads and were therefore excluded. Broadly in line with IMGT annotations, most TCR beta V segments showed up in productive rearrangements about 90% or about 30% of the time in an earlier analysis of 587 of the donors. In a later analysis, around 17,000 TCR beta sequences were associated with specific HLA alleles at a false discovery rate of 0.05. Assigning TCR associations to individual alleles was difficult when HLA alleles, especially DR and DQ, strongly co-occurred. Compared with equally common non-associated chains, HLA-associated TCR beta chains in a later analysis were more clonally expanded and had lower generation probabilities. According to a later genetic analysis, donors in an Asian-associated ancestry cluster had fewer N-insertions in productive TCRs than the roughly 700-donor mean. HLA typing was unavailable for some donors at each locus, so association tests used only the typed subset. In this cohort, only TCR beta chains were sequenced, and detectable features were limited by the absence of alpha or paired-chain data.

In total, over 600 healthy bone marrow donors made up the cohort. All cohort members were sampled while nominally healthy, although unrecorded immune exposures were likely present. Of the 666 cohort members, just under 300 had a positive CMV serostatus and 352 had a negative one, while no CMV serostatus was recorded for the donor. A peripheral blood sample was collected from each donor, and TCR beta sequencing was performed on peripheral blood mononuclear cells. The Qiagen DNeasy Blood Extraction Kit was used to extract genomic DNA from the blood cell samples. The library was obtained by the immunoSEQ multiplex PCR assay. For the multiplex PCR, a mixture combining 60 forward primers for TCR Vbeta segments and 13 reverse primers for TCR Jbeta segments was used. A multiplex PCR assay on genomic DNA amplified the CDR3 region of rearranged TCR beta genes. Amplified TCR beta libraries were sequenced as 87-base-pair reads on the Illumina HiSeq System. The study's processing was this. A later analysis counted approximately 74 million unique TCR beta chains across the 650 to 700 repertoires, and 10 million to 12 million of these chains were shared by at least two donors. To remove PCR and sequencing errors, raw reads were error-corrected and collapsed into unique sequences using a nearest-neighbor algorithm that merged closely related sequences. V, D and J gene segments were assigned by aligning CDR3 sequences to IMGT reference sequences. For a sequence to be retained, at least a six-nucleotide match to both a V gene segment and a J gene segment was required. A rearrangement counted as productive if the CDR3 had no stop codons and remained in frame with V and J, and every other rearrangement counted as non-productive. CDR3 was defined by IMGT convention, running from the second conserved V-encoded cysteine to the conserved J-encoded phenylalanine. The earlier analysis of 450 to 750 of the donors excluded any sequence lacking an unambiguous match to a single V gene segment. In an earlier analysis of 587 of the donors, a V segment was called functional when productive rearrangements were above 56.7%, and segregating when the standard deviation between donors exceeded 5%. A statistical classification framework was built to diagnose cytomegalovirus status from the catalog of TCR beta chain sequences. In a later analysis, TCR nucleotide sequences were compared against IMGT/GENE-DB human TR gene sequences so that V and J genes could be assigned. A later analysis assigned CDR3 sequences and most-parsimonious VDJ recombination scenarios with the TCRdist pipeline. In a later analysis, every TCR beta chain was defined by the combination of its CDR3 amino acid sequence and its V-gene family, and reads without a unique V-gene family were dropped. As a way to deal with suspected cross-contamination and a sequencing artifact, a later analysis dropped 592 nucleotide sequences that were highly shared and had low generation probability. In a later analysis, a clonal expansion index for each public chain was calculated from normalized within-repertoire ranks of inferred template counts. In a later analysis, generation probabilities were computed using a VDJ recombination model fitted to out-of-frame rearrangements, and the results were checked against IGoR. In a later analysis, TCR-TCR, TCR-HLA and TCR-CMV co-occurrence was scored with hypergeometric tests, and a repertoire-size bias correction was applied to TCR pairs. In a later analysis, false discovery rates were estimated by permuting HLA or CMV assignments 20 times. In a later analysis, co-occurring TCRs were grouped using DBSCAN, and TCRdist sequence similarity was added for clustering within HLA-allele-positive subsets. Repertoires with fewer than 30,000 or more than 120,000 public chains, plus five repertoires with anomalous nucleotide sharing, were excluded from co-occurrence clustering. Not all clones reach the TCRdb copy of this immuneACCESS table, which keeps in-frame sequences only. Checked studies attribute under half of the gap to unresolved V genes and leave the rest unexplained. V and J calls and clone size are those listed in that table; D and trimming were worked out from the DNA. A total of roughly 140,000 clones appear in this sample, roughly two thirds of them only once. Roughly an eighth of the sample belongs to the ten largest clones.

Counted from cysteine to phenylalanine, this CDR3 has 14 amino acids. Kept here is only the CDR3 DNA, which spans 42 bases and is read in frame from base 1. V loses 7 bases of germline sequence and J loses 2 bases, and the interval between the two ends is 14 bases. According to the germline V gene, CDR1 reads SNHLY and CDR2 reads FYNNEI. The chain is assembled from TRBV2 and TRBJ1-1; D gene: possibly TRBD1, on 5 matching bases. Sequencing was carried out using PBMCs. The TCR was taken from a human donor in good health. The CDR3: CASKGLLDNTEAFF. The DNA sequence follows: TGTGCCAGCAAGGGGCTTTTGGATAACACTGAAGCTTTCTTT.